This entry is about one T cell receptor (beta chain). The V end lost 5 bases, the J end lost 8 bases, and 12 bases lay between the germline ends. The CDR3 is 12 amino acids. The germline CDR1 and CDR2 sequences are SGHNT and YENEEA. The data were obtained in a study of blood T cell repertoires in COVID-19. As for the study in general: COVID-19 samples, acute and convalescent, were from the United States, Italy and Spain. Nucleic acid was either cDNA or gDNA, and it came from T cells, B-cell-depleted T cells, or PBMCs.

Per the study methods: Estimation of nucleated cell counts relied on the amplification of reference gene primers. Some clones are missing from TCRdb's copy, which holds only in-frame ones; the method was immunoSEQ multiplex PCR. Clone size and V and J calls were adopted from that table, with D and trimming inferred from the DNA. The table lists roughly 250,000 clones, 80% to 90% of them singletons. The chain uses TRBV11-3 and TRBJ1-2; no clear D gene. Sequencing was carried out using peripheral blood. This clonotype was obtained from a man aged 35 to 55 with active or convalescent COVID-19. CDR3 loop: CASSPERGGYTF. CDR3 bases: TGTGCCAGCAGCCCAGAGAGAGGGGGCTACACCTTC. The whole variable domain, filled in from reference TRBV11-3 and TRBJ1-2, reads EAGVVQSPRYKIIEKKQPVAFWCNPISGHNTLYWYLQNLGQGPELLIRYENEEAVDDSQLPKDRFSAERLKGVDSTLKIQPAELGDSAVYLCASSPERGGYTFGSGTRLTVV.